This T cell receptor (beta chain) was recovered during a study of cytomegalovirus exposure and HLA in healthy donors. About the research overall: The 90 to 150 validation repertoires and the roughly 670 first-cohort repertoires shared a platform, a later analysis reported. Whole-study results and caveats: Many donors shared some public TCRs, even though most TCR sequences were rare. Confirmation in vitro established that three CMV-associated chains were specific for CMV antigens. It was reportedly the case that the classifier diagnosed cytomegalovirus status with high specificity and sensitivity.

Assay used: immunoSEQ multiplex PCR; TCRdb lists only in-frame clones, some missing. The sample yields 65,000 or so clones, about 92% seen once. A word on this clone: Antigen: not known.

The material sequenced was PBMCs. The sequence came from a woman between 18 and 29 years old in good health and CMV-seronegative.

The CDR3 DNA reads as TGTGCCAGCAGCAAAGTGTGCGACAGGTCTAGCACAGATACGCAGTATTTT. This encodes CASSKVCDRSSTDTQYF. This rearrangement joins TRBV21-1 to TRBJ2-3; the table names TRBD1, a call not compared with the DNA. TRBV21-1 is given as a pseudogene. The CDR3 loop spans 17 amino acids.